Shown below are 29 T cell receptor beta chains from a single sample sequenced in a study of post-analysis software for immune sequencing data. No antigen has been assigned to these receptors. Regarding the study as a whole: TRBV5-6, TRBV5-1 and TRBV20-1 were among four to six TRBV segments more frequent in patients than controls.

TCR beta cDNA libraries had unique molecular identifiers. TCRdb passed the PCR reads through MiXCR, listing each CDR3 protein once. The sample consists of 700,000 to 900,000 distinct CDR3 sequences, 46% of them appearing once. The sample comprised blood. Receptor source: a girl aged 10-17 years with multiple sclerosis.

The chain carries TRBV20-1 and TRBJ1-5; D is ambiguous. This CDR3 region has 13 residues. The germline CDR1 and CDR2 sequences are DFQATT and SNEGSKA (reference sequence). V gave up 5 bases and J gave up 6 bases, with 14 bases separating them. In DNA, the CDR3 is TGCAGTGCTCGAAAGAGGGAAAGTCAGCCCCAGCATTTT. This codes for CSARKRESQPQHF.

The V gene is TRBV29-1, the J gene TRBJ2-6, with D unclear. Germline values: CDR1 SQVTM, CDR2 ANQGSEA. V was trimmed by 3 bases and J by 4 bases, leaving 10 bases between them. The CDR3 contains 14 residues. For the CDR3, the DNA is TGCAGCGTTGATGATGGCGCCGGGGCCAACGTCCTGACTTTC. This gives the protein CSVDDGAGANVLTF.

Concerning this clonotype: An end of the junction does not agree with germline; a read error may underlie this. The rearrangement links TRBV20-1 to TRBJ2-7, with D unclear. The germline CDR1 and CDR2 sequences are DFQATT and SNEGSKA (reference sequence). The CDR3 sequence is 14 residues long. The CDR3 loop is CSAIEAEGSCEQYF. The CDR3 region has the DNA TGCAGTGCTATAGAGGCAGAAGGTTCCTGCGAGCAGTACTTC.

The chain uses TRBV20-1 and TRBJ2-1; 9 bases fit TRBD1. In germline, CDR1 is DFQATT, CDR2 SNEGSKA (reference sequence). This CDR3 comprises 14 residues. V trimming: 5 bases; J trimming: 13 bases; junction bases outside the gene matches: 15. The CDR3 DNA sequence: TGCAGTGCTCGGGACAGGGATGGGGTAGAGACCCAGTTCTTC. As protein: CSARDRDGVETQFF.

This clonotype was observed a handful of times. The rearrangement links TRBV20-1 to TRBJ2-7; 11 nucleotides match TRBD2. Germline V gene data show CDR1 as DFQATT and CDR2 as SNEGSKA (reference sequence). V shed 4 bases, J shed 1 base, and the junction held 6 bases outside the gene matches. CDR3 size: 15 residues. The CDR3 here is CSAKIAGGPSYEQYF. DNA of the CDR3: TGCAGTGCTAAAATAGCGGGAGGGCCTTCCTACGAGCAGTACTTC.

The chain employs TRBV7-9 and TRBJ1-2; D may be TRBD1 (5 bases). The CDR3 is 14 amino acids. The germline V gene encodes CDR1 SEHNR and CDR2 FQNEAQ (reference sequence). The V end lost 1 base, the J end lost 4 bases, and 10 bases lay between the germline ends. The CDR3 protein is CASSLGGVSYGYTF. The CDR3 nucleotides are TGTGCCAGCAGCTTAGGAGGGGTCAGCTATGGCTACACCTTC. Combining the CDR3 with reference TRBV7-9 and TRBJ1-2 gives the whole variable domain DTGVSQNPRHKITKRGQNVTFRCDPISEHNRLYWYRQTLGQGPEFLTYFQNEAQLEKSRLLSDRFSAERPKGSFSTLEIQRTEQGDSAMYLCASSLGGVSYGYTFGSGTRLTVV.

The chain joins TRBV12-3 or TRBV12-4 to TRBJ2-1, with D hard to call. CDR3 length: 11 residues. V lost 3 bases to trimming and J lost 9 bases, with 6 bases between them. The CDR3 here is CASSFSFEQFF. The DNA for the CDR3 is TGTGCCAGCAGTTTTAGCTTTGAGCAGTTCTTC.

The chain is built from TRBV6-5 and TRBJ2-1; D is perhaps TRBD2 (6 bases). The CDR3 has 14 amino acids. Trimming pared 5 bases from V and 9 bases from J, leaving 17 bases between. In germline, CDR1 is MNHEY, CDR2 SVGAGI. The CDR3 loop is CASSGSGLSIEQFF. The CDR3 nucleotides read TGTGCCAGCAGTGGCAGCGGGCTGTCGATTGAGCAGTTCTTC.

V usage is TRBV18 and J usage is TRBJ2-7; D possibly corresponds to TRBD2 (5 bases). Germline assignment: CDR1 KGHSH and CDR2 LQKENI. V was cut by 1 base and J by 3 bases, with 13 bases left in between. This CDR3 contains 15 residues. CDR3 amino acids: CASSPLLTGNYEQYF. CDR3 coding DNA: TGTGCCAGCTCACCACTCCTAACGGGGAACTACGAGCAGTACTTC. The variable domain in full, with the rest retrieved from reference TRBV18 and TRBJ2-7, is NAGVMQNPRHLVRRRGQEARLRCSPMKGHSHVYWYRQLPEEGLKFMVYLQKENIIDESGMPKERFSAEFPKEGPSILRIQQVVRGDSAAYFCASSPLLTGNYEQYFGPGTRLTVT.

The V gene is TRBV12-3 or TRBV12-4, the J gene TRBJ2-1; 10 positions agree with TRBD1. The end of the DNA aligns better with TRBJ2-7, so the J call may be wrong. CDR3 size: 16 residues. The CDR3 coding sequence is TGTGCCAGCAGTCACTTCGAGGGGACAGGGGCTCGAGAGCAGTACTTC. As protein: CASSHFEGTGAREQYF.

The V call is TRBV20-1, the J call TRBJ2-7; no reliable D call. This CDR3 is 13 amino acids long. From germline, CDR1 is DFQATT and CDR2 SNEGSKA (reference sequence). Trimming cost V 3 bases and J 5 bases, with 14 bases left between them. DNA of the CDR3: TGCAGTGCTAGTTCTGGGTCCGAGGACGAGCAGTACTTC. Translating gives CSASSGSEDEQYF.

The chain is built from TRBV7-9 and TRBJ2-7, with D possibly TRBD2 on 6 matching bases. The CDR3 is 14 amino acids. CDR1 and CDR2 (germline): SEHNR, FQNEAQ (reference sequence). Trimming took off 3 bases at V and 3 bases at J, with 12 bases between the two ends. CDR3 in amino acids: CASSLRDGDYEQYF. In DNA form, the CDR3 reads TGTGCCAGCAGCTTGCGGGACGGAGACTACGAGCAGTACTTC.

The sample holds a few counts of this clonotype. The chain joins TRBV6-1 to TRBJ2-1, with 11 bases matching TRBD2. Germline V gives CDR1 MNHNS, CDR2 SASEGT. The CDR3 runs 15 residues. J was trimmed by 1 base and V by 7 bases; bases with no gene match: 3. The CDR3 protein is CASKGLAVSYNEQFF. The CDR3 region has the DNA TGTGCCAGCAAGGGACTAGCGGTATCCTACAATGAGCAGTTCTTC.

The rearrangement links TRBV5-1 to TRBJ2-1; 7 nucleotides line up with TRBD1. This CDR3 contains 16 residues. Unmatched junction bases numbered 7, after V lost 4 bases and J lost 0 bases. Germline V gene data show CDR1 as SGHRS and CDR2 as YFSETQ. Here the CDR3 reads CASSPHRGSSYNEQFF. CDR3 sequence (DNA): TGCGCCAGCAGCCCTCACAGGGGAAGCTCCTACAATGAGCAGTTCTTC.

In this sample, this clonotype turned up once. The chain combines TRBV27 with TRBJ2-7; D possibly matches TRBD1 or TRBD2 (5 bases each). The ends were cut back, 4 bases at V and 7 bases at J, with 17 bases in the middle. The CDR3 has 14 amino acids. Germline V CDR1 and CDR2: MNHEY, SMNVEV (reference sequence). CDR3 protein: CASSSNPGTREQYF. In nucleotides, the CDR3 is TGTGCCAGCAGTTCCAACCCCGGGACCCGGGAGCAGTACTTC.

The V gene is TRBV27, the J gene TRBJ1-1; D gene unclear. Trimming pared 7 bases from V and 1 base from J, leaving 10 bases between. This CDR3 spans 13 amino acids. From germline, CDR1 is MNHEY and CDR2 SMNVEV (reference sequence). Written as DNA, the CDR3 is TGTGCCAGCACGGGTCCTACGAACACTGAAGCTTTCTTT. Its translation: CASTGPTNTEAFF.

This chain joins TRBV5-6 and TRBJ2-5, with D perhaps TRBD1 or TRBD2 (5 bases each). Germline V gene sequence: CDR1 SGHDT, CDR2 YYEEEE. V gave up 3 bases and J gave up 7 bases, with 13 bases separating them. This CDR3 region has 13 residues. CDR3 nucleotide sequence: TGTGCCAGCAGCTCCTCGGGGCGCGGGACCCAGTACTTC. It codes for CASSSSGRGTQYF.

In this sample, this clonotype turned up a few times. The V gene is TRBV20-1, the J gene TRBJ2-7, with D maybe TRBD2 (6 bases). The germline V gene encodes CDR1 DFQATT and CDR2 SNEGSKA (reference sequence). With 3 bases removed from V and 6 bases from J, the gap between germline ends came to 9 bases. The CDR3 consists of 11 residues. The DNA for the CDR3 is TGCAGTGCTAGCGGGGGAACCGAGCAGTACTTC. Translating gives CSASGGTEQYF.

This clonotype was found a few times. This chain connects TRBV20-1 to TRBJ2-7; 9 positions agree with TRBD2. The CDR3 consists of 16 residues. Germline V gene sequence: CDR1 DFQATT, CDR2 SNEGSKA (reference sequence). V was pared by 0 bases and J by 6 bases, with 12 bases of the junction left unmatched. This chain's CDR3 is CSARDRAREGPTEQYF. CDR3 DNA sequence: TGCAGTGCTAGAGATCGGGCGCGGGAGGGCCCCACCGAGCAGTACTTC.

CDR3 region: CASSPLGLAPDTQYF. For the CDR3, the DNA is TGTGCCAGCAGTCCCCTCGGACTAGCGCCGGATACGCAGTATTTT. The chain links TRBV12-3 or TRBV12-4 to TRBJ2-3; 9 nucleotides match TRBD2. V lost 5 bases, J lost 6 bases, and 9 bases stayed unmatched. This CDR3 has 15 residues.

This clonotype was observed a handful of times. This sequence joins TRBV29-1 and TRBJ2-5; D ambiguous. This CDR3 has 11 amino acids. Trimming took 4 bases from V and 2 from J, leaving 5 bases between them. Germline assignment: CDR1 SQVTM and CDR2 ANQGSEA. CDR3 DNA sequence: TGCAGCGTTGGGCATCAAGAGACCCAGTACTTC. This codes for CSVGHQETQYF.

The CDR3 is CASSAVRSDYGYTF. The CDR3 DNA sequence: TGTGCCAGCAGCGCCGTCCGGTCTGACTATGGCTACACCTTC. V and J are TRBV9 and TRBJ1-2; D is uncertain. The CDR3 has 14 residues. With 3 bases removed from V and 3 bases from J, the gap between germline ends came to 12 bases. Per the germline V gene, CDR1 is SGDLS and CDR2 is YYNGEE.

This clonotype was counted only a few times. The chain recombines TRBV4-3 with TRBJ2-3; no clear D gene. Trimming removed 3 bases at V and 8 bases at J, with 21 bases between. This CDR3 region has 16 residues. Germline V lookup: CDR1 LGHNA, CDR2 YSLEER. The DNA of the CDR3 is TGCGCCAGCAGCCAGAATTGGGAAGACTCGTATAGTACGCAGTATTTT. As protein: CASSQNWEDSYSTQYF.

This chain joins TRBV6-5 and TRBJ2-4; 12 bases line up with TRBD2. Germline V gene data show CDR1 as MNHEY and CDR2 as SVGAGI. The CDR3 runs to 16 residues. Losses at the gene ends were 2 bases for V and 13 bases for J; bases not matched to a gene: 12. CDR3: CASSYLRLAGVGEQYF. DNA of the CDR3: TGTGCCAGCAGTTACCTACGACTAGCGGGAGTAGGTGAGCAGTACTTC.

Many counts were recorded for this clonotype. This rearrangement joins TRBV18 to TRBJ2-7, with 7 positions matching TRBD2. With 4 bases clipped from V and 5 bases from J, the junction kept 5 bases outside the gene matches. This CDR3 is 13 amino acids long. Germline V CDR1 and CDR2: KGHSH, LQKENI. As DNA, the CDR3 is TGTGCCAGCTCACGCGGGGGTACTGACGAGCAGTACTTC. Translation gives CASSRGGTDEQYF.

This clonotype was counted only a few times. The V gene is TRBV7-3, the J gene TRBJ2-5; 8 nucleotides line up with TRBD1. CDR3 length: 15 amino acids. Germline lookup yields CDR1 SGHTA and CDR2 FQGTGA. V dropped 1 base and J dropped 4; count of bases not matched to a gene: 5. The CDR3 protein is CASSLISGQGETQYF. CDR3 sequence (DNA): TGTGCCAGCAGCTTAATATCCGGACAGGGAGAGACCCAGTACTTC.

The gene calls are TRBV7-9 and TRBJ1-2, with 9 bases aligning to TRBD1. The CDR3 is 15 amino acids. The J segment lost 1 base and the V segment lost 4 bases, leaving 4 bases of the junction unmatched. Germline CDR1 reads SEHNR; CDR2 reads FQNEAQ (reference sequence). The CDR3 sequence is CASSSRTGDNYGYTF. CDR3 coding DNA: TGTGCCAGCAGCTCACGGACAGGGGATAACTATGGCTACACCTTC.

CDR3 in amino acids: CSAPQWDNEQYF. CDR3 nucleotides: TGCAGTGCTCCTCAGTGGGACAATGAGCAGTACTTC. This sequence joins TRBV20-1 and TRBJ2-5, with a possible D match to TRBD1 (6 bases). This CDR3 has 12 residues. The V gene lost 5 bases and the J gene lost 11 bases, with 18 bases spanning the gap. CDR1 and CDR2 from the germline V gene are DFQATT and SNEGSKA (reference sequence).

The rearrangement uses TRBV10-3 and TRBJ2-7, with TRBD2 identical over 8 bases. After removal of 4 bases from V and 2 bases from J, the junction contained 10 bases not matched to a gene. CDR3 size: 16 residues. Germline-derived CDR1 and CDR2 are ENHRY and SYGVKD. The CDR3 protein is CAISGVSGRNPYEQYF. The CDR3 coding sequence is TGTGCCATCAGTGGGGTAAGCGGGAGAAATCCCTACGAGCAGTACTTC.